This is a list of T cell receptor beta chains from one sample in a study of T cell responses to AZD1222 COVID-19 vaccine. Using immunoSEQ multiplex PCR, the repertoire was profiled, and TCRdb retains in-frame clones only, with some absent. This sample yields 100,000 to 130,000 clones, of which under 95% are seen a single time; 22% belongs to the top ten. The specimen was peripheral blood, collected on day 0 of AZD1222 vaccination. These receptors all come from an adult in good health. Both conserved end residues are trimmed from each CDR3. D genes are given only for firm matches.

TRBD2,TRBV7-3,TRBJ2-1,ASSLAGLAGANEQF
TRBD1,TRBV6-5,TRBJ2-7,ASSYDGTGSYEQY
NA,TRBV5-8,TRBJ1-3,ASSLFHSGNTIY
NA,TRBV18,TRBJ1-2,ASSPMGAVREGYT
TRBD1,TRBV7-2,TRBJ2-2,ASSFTGVNTGELF
TRBD1,TRBV19,TRBJ2-1,ASSPLGQGAWEQF
NA,TRBV4-1,TRBJ1-2,ASSQEGAPYYGYT
TRBD1,TRBV10-3,TRBJ2-5,AISELTGGRETQY
NA,TRBV27,TRBJ1-5,ASSLSRGVSNQPQH
NA,TRBV14,TRBJ2-3,ASSHYTDTQY
NA,TRBV2,TRBJ2-2,ASREVGVTGELF
NA,TRBV18,TRBJ1-4,ASSAGLQTNEKLF
NA,TRBV6-4,TRBJ2-1,ASSDSRGGDYNEQF
TRBD2,TRBV25-1,TRBJ2-3,ASSDWRGGTDTQY
TRBD1,TRBV18,TRBJ1-4,ASSGGQGASTNEKLF
NA,TRBV20-1,TRBJ2-7,SARIAYEQY
TRBD1,TRBV11-3,TRBJ2-1,ASSSPGQGASGSEQF